This T cell receptor (beta chain) was recorded in a study of blood T cell repertoires in COVID-19. Germline V gives CDR1 MDHEN, CDR2 SYDVKM. Trimming removed 6 bases from V and 7 bases from J; junction bases left unmatched: 13. CDR3 length equals 15 residues. The age range of participants was about 18 to 89 years, with residence in about two dozen US areas. Grouping used clinical history reported by participants in a survey and questionnaire. Authors' methods: From reference gene primer amplification, estimates of nucleated cell counts were derived. Sequenced by immunoSEQ multiplex PCR; TCRdb stores in-frame clones only, minus some. The V and J calls and clone size come from that table; D and trimming were worked out from the DNA. Here the sample spans about 220,000 clones, around 82% being singletons.

The sample comprised PBMCs or T cells enriched from blood (not recorded which). The V call is TRBV28, the J call TRBJ1-1; 8 bases map to TRBD1. The receptor's source is a woman aged 50 to 65 who had been exposed to COVID-19. DNA for the CDR3: TGTGCCAGCAGCCGTGGACAGGGAGAAGGTCATGAAGCTTTCTTT. Translation: CASSRGQGEGHEAFF. Full variable domain (outside the CDR3, taken from reference TRBV28 and TRBJ1-1): DVKVTQSSRYLVKRTGEKVFLECVQDMDHENMFWYRQDPGLGLRLIYFSYDVKMKEKGDIPEGYSVSREKKERFSLILESASTNQTSMYLCASSRGQGEGHEAFFGQGTRLTVV.